These T cell receptor beta chains were read from a single sample in a study of blood T cell repertoires in COVID-19. Clones were read by immunoSEQ multiplex PCR, and TCRdb kept only the in-frame ones, dropping some. The data show tens of thousands of clones, roughly 85% seen once. The sequencing sample was made of peripheral blood. These receptors were taken from an elderly man with acute or convalescent COVID-19. The CDR3 runs from the conserved cysteine through the conserved F or W. D genes are given only for firm matches. Where a row states a size, it is once, few, many or the class of an expanded clone; other rows omit it.

J: TRBJ1-3; length: 14; size: NA; V: TRBV5-1; D: TRBD1; DNA: TGCGCCAGCAGCTCCCAGACAGGGGGAGACACCATATATTTT; CDR3: CASSSQTGGDTIYF
J: TRBJ1-1; length: 14; size: NA; V: TRBV6-5; D: TRBD1; DNA: TGTGCCAGCTCCCGAGCCCCAGGGGGAACTGAAGCTTTCTTT; CDR3: CASSRAPGGTEAFF
J: TRBJ1-2; length: 11; size: NA; V: TRBV27; D: NA; DNA: TGTGCCAGCAGTGCAGGGCTCGGGTACACCTTC; CDR3: CASSAGLGYTF
J: TRBJ2-2; length: 16; size: NA; V: TRBV7-6; D: NA; DNA: TGTGCCAGCAGCTTAGTTGGGGGGTCTAACACCGGGGAGCTGTTTTTT; CDR3: CASSLVGGSNTGELFF
J: TRBJ2-1; length: 17; size: NA; V: TRBV19; D: TRBD2; DNA: TGTGCCAGTAGTTTGGGGGACGGCGGGAGGGCCTACAATGAGCAGTTCTTC; CDR3: CASSLGDGGRAYNEQFF
J: TRBJ1-1; length: 15; size: few; V: TRBV18; D: TRBD1; DNA: TGTGCCAGCTCACTAGACAGGGGCCTGAACACTGAAGCTTTCTTT; CDR3: CASSLDRGLNTEAFF
J: TRBJ1-6; length: 12; size: NA; V: TRBV5-8; D: TRBD1; DNA: TGTGCCAGCAGCCTTAAGGGGGCTCCCCTCCACTTT; CDR3: CASSLKGAPLHF
J: TRBJ2-1; length: 15; size: NA; V: TRBV27; D: TRBD2; DNA: TGTGCCAGCACCCTACTAGCGGGAGTTTATTATGAGCAGTTCTTC; CDR3: CASTLLAGVYYEQFF
J: TRBJ2-7; length: 16; size: once; V: TRBV6-6; D: TRBD2; DNA: TGTGCCAGCAGTTACACGGCGGGAGAGTCTTCCTACGAGCAGTACTTC; CDR3: CASSYTAGESSYEQYF
J: TRBJ2-2; length: 17; size: few; V: TRBV24-1; D: NA; DNA: TGTGCCACCAGTGATTTGCCACAGGGGGGGGCTACCGGGGAGCTGTTTTTT; CDR3: CATSDLPQGGATGELFF
J: TRBJ1-5; length: 16; size: few; V: TRBV30; D: TRBD1; DNA: TGTGCCTTCACCGGGACAGCCGCAATTAGCAATCAGCCCCAGCATTTT; CDR3: CAFTGTAAISNQPQHF
J: TRBJ2-2; length: 13; size: NA; V: TRBV30; D: NA; DNA: TGTGCCTGGAGTCCAGGGGTAATCGGGGAGCTGTTTTTT; CDR3: CAWSPGVIGELFF
J: TRBJ2-1; length: 14; size: once; V: TRBV6-5; D: NA; DNA: TGTGCCAGCACCCAACAGGGGGGGAACAATGAGCAGTTCTTC; CDR3: CASTQQGGNNEQFF
J: TRBJ2-1; length: 15; size: NA; V: TRBV6-5; D: TRBD2; DNA: TGTGCCAGCAGTTCCCCGGGACTAGCGCTCAATGAGCAGTTCTTC; CDR3: CASSSPGLALNEQFF
J: TRBJ2-5; length: 14; size: NA; V: TRBV19; D: TRBD1; DNA: TGTGCCAGTAGGAGGGGACAGGGTATCGAGACCCAGTACTTC; CDR3: CASRRGQGIETQYF
J: TRBJ2-1; length: 16; size: NA; V: TRBV6-2/TRBV6-3; D: TRBD2; DNA: TGTGCCAGCAGTTACTCCCGCGGGGGTTTCTACAATGAGCAGTTCTTC; CDR3: CASSYSRGGFYNEQFF
J: TRBJ1-2; length: 15; size: NA; V: TRBV18; D: NA; DNA: TGTGCCAGCTCACCTGGAGTTGGGGCGAACTATGGCTACACCTTC; CDR3: CASSPGVGANYGYTF
J: TRBJ1-5; length: 16; size: NA; V: TRBV18; D: TRBD1; DNA: TGTGCCAGCTCACAAAGCACCGGGACAGGAAATCAGCCCCAGCATTTT; CDR3: CASSQSTGTGNQPQHF
J: TRBJ1-5; length: 15; size: NA; V: TRBV18; D: NA; DNA: TGTGCCAGCTCACCAGAAGGGGACTCAAGACAGCCCCAGCATTTT; CDR3: CASSPEGDSRQPQHF
J: TRBJ1-1; length: 17; size: NA; V: TRBV4-3; D: NA; DNA: TGCGCCAGCAGCCAAGAATCTTGGGGGGGATTGAACACTGAAGCTTTCTTT; CDR3: CASSQESWGGLNTEAFF
J: TRBJ1-4; length: 11; size: NA; V: TRBV30; D: NA; DNA: TGTGCCTGGAGTGTTCAGGAAAAACTGTTTTTT; CDR3: CAWSVQEKLFF
J: TRBJ2-1; length: 15; size: NA; V: TRBV4-2; D: NA; DNA: TGTGCCAGCAGCCAGGAGGAGCGGGCCGACAATGAGCAGTTCTTC; CDR3: CASSQEERADNEQFF
J: TRBJ1-4; length: 15; size: NA; V: TRBV19; D: NA; DNA: TGTGCCAGTAGTATAAGCGCCAGCCGCAATGAAAAACTGTTTTTT; CDR3: CASSISASRNEKLFF
J: TRBJ1-6; length: 14; size: NA; V: TRBV7-9; D: NA; DNA: TGTGCCAGTGACTCGGGGGGCTATAATTCACCCCTCCACTTT; CDR3: CASDSGGYNSPLHF
J: TRBJ1-6; length: 14; size: few; V: TRBV9; D: NA; DNA: TGTGCCAGCAGCGCAGTGGGACTGAATTCACCCCTCCACTTT; CDR3: CASSAVGLNSPLHF
J: TRBJ2-3; length: 16; size: NA; V: TRBV6-6; D: TRBD2; DNA: TGTGCCAGCAGTGGGAGCGCTGCGGGAGGGCCGGATACGCAGTATTTT; CDR3: CASSGSAAGGPDTQYF
J: TRBJ2-1; length: 15; size: NA; V: TRBV12-1; D: NA; DNA: TGTGCCAGCAGCTTTTCCGCGGGACGTTACAATGAGCAGTTCTTC; CDR3: CASSFSAGRYNEQFF
J: TRBJ1-2; length: 15; size: NA; V: TRBV18; D: NA; DNA: TGTGCCAGCTCACCACCGACAGACCCAAGCTATGGCTACACCTTC; CDR3: CASSPPTDPSYGYTF
J: TRBJ2-3; length: 16; size: NA; V: TRBV5-1; D: TRBD2; DNA: TGCGCCAGCAGCTACTTCCGGGAGCGGGGCCCAGATACGCAGTATTTT; CDR3: CASSYFRERGPDTQYF
J: TRBJ2-7; length: 12; size: NA; V: TRBV5-1; D: NA; DNA: TGCGCCAGCACGGGATTTTCCTACGAGCAGTACTTC; CDR3: CASTGFSYEQYF
J: TRBJ1-2; length: 14; size: NA; V: TRBV6-2/TRBV6-3; D: NA; DNA: TGTGCCAGCAGTTACTCGGGACACCCCTATGGCTACACCTTC; CDR3: CASSYSGHPYGYTF
J: TRBJ2-2; length: 12; size: NA; V: TRBV7-3; D: NA; DNA: TGTGCCAGCAGCTCATACACCGGGGAGCTGTTTTTT; CDR3: CASSSYTGELFF
J: TRBJ2-7; length: 11; size: NA; V: TRBV6-5; D: NA; DNA: TGTGCCAGCAGCCTCCGGAGCGAGCAGTACTTC; CDR3: CASSLRSEQYF
J: TRBJ1-1; length: 16; size: NA; V: TRBV5-1; D: TRBD1; DNA: TGCGCCAGCAGCTTCCAACGACAGGGATTGTACACTGAAGCTTTCTTT; CDR3: CASSFQRQGLYTEAFF
J: TRBJ1-5; length: 16; size: once; V: TRBV18; D: NA; DNA: TGTGCCAGCTCACCACCGGCGACAGGAGGAAATCAGCCCCAGCATTTT; CDR3: CASSPPATGGNQPQHF
J: TRBJ2-3; length: 16; size: NA; V: TRBV23-1; D: NA; DNA: TGCGCCAGCAGTCGGCTGGCGACCAGGGGCACAGATACGCAGTATTTT; CDR3: CASSRLATRGTDTQYF
J: TRBJ2-1; length: 11; size: NA; V: TRBV6-5; D: TRBD2; DNA: TGTGCCAGCAAGCGGGAGAATGAGCAGTTCTTC; CDR3: CASKRENEQFF
J: TRBJ1-6; length: 15; size: NA; V: TRBV9; D: NA; DNA: TGTGCCAGCAGCGGAATGCGGGGGATTAATTCACCCCTCCACTTT; CDR3: CASSGMRGINSPLHF
J: TRBJ1-1; length: 14; size: NA; V: TRBV3-1/TRBV3-2; D: TRBD1; DNA: TGTGCCAGCAGCCAAGTACAGGGGGCCACTGAAGCTTTCTTT; CDR3: CASSQVQGATEAFF
J: TRBJ2-7; length: 12; size: NA; V: TRBV29-1; D: NA; DNA: TGCAGCGTAAAGACAGGCAACTACGAGCAGTACTTC; CDR3: CSVKTGNYEQYF
J: TRBJ2-2; length: 16; size: NA; V: TRBV3-1/TRBV3-2; D: TRBD1; DNA: TGTGCCAGCAGCCGCCGGACAGGGACAAACACCGGGGAGCTGTTTTTT; CDR3: CASSRRTGTNTGELFF
J: TRBJ2-1; length: 16; size: NA; V: TRBV11-2; D: TRBD2; DNA: TGTGCCAGCAGCTTACTAGCGGGGAGCTCCTACAATGAGCAGTTCTTC; CDR3: CASSLLAGSSYNEQFF
J: TRBJ1-2; length: 16; size: NA; V: TRBV18; D: TRBD1; DNA: TGTGCCAGCTCACAAGAGAGACAGGGGTTCGGCTATGGCTACACCTTC; CDR3: CASSQERQGFGYGYTF
J: TRBJ2-3; length: 17; size: NA; V: TRBV7-2; D: NA; DNA: TGTGCCAGCAGCTTACTGATACGGGGGGCTAGCACAGATACGCAGTATTTT; CDR3: CASSLLIRGASTDTQYF
J: TRBJ2-1; length: 16; size: NA; V: TRBV19; D: TRBD2; DNA: TGTGCCAGTAGTATAGATGGGGGGGGACTACCCAATGAGCAGTTCTTC; CDR3: CASSIDGGGLPNEQFF
J: TRBJ1-1; length: 12; size: NA; V: TRBV30; D: TRBD1; DNA: TGTGCCTGGGGACAGGGGCCCACTGAAGCTTTCTTT; CDR3: CAWGQGPTEAFF
J: TRBJ1-1; length: 15; size: NA; V: TRBV19; D: TRBD1; DNA: TGTGCCAGTAGTACCCACAGGGGACTGAACACTGAAGCTTTCTTT; CDR3: CASSTHRGLNTEAFF
J: TRBJ1-2; length: 13; size: NA; V: TRBV6-5; D: TRBD1; DNA: TGTGCCAGCACCATGGACAGGGTCTATGGCTACACCTTC; CDR3: CASTMDRVYGYTF
J: TRBJ1-2; length: 16; size: once; V: TRBV18; D: TRBD1; DNA: TGTGCCAGCTCACCTGGGAGTTCGAGGACAGGGCATGGCTACACCTTC; CDR3: CASSPGSSRTGHGYTF
J: TRBJ2-1; length: 11; size: NA; V: TRBV7-2; D: NA; DNA: TGTGCCAGCAGCTTAGACAGCCCCCCTATCTTC; CDR3: CASSLDSPPIF
J: TRBJ2-5; length: 17; size: NA; V: TRBV4-3; D: TRBD2; DNA: TGCGCCAGCAGCCCCCGGACTAGCGGGGAAGTCCGGGAGACCCAGTACTTC; CDR3: CASSPRTSGEVRETQYF
J: TRBJ2-3; length: 13; size: NA; V: TRBV5-1; D: NA; DNA: TGCGCCAGCAGCTCGGGGCTCCGGGGGGACACGTATTTT; CDR3: CASSSGLRGDTYF
J: TRBJ2-4; length: 17; size: NA; V: TRBV4-3; D: TRBD2; DNA: TGCGCCAGCAGCCAAGATCCTGCGGGAGCGCTGAAAAACATTCAGTACTTC; CDR3: CASSQDPAGALKNIQYF
J: TRBJ2-7; length: 14; size: NA; V: TRBV11-1; D: NA; DNA: TGTGCCAGCAGCCGTCGCAGGGCCCCCTACGAGCAGTACTTC; CDR3: CASSRRRAPYEQYF
J: TRBJ2-3; length: 16; size: NA; V: TRBV5-5; D: TRBD1; DNA: TGTGCCAGCAGTTCCACAGGGGGCCTTAGCACAGATACGCAGTATTTT; CDR3: CASSSTGGLSTDTQYF
J: TRBJ2-3; length: 18; size: NA; V: TRBV7-2; D: TRBD2; DNA: TGTGCCAGCAGCTTAGTGGGGACTAGCGGGAGGGCCTTAGATACGCAGTATTTT; CDR3: CASSLVGTSGRALDTQYF